The TCR beta chain under discussion was sequenced for a study of cytotoxic CD8 clonotypes in ibrutinib-treated CLL. Notes on the study in general: The study sampled sustained-remission and progressing patients at different times.

CDR3 size: 12 residues. The germline CDR1 and CDR2 sequences are MNHEY and SVGAGI. V gave up 9 bases and J gave up 3 bases, with 10 bases separating them. This clone has more than one count but fewer than ten. Its target is not known. Assay used: immunoSEQ multiplex PCR; TCRdb lists only in-frame clones, some missing. Among roughly 220,000 clones listed, 79% were seen once. The sequence came from a human donor with chronic lymphocytic leukemia. The chain employs TRBV6-5 and TRBJ2-3; no firm D call. The sample in question was PBMCs, obtained after 12 months of ibrutinib treatment. Here the CDR3 DNA reads TGTGCCAGTCGACAAGCGACAGATACGCAGTATTTT. Translating it yields CASRQATDTQYF.